The T cell receptor beta chain under discussion was sequenced for a study of blood T cell repertoires in COVID-19. The method was immunoSEQ multiplex PCR; TCRdb's version includes in-frame clones alone and lacks a portion of them. The table includes 300,000 to 350,000 clones, about 90% detected once. Adults between about 18 and 95 years of age took part from under 30 US areas. This clone was recorded a few times. The receptor was isolated from a woman under 30 with acute COVID-19. Specimen: PBMCs or T cells enriched from blood (not recorded which).

The CDR3 loop is CASSLPGGNYGYTF. The CDR3 nucleotides are TGTGCCAGCAGCTTGCCAGGAGGCAACTATGGCTACACCTTC. V and J are TRBV7-9 and TRBJ1-2, with D unresolved. CDR1 is SEHNR and CDR2 is FQNEAQ in the germline V gene (reference sequence). CDR3 size: 14 residues. Trimming removed 3 bases from V and 2 bases from J, with 10 bases in between.